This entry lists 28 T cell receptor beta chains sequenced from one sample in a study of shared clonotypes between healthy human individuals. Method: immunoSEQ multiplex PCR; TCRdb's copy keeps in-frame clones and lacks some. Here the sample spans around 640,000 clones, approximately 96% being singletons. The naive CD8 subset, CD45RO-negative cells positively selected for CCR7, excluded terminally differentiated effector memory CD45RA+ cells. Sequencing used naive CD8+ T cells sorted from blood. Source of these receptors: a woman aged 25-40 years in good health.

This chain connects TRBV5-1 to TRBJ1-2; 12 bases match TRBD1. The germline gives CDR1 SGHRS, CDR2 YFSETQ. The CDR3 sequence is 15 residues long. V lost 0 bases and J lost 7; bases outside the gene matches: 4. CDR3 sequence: CASSLDRDRGLGYTF. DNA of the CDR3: TGCGCCAGCAGCTTGGACCGGGACAGGGGGCTTGGCTACACCTTC. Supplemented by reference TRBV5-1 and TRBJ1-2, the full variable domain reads KAGVTQTPRYLIKTRGQQVTLSCSPISGHRSVSWYQQTPGQGLQFLFEYFSETQRNKGNFPGRFSGRQFSNSRSEMNVSTLELGDSALYLCASSLDRDRGLGYTFGSGTRLTVV.

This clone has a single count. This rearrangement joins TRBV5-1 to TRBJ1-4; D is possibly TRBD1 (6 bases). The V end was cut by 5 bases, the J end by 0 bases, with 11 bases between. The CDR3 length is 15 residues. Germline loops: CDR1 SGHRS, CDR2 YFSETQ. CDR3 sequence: CASRSTGATNEKLFF. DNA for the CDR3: TGCGCCAGCAGGTCGACAGGTGCAACTAATGAAAAACTGTTTTTT. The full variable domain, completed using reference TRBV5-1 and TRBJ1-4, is KAGVTQTPRYLIKTRGQQVTLSCSPISGHRSVSWYQQTPGQGLQFLFEYFSETQRNKGNFPGRFSGRQFSNSRSEMNVSTLELGDSALYLCASRSTGATNEKLFFGSGTQLSVL.

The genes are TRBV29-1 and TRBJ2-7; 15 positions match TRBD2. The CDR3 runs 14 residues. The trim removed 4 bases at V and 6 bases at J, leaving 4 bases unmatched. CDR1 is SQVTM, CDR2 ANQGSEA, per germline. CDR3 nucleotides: TGCAGCGTTGTGGGGACTAGCGGGGGGCTCGAGCAGTACTTC. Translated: CSVVGTSGGLEQYF.

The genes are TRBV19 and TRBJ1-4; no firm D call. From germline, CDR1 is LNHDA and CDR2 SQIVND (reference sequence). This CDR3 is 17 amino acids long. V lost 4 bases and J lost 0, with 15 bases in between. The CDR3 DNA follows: TGTGCCAGTAGTAACGACCCACCCGATGCAACTAATGAAAAACTGTTTTTT. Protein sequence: CASSNDPPDATNEKLFF. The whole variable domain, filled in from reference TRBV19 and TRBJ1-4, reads DGGITQSPKYLFRKEGQNVTLSCEQNLNHDAMYWYRQDPGQGLRLIYYSQIVNDFQKGDIAEGYSVSREKKESFPLTVTSAQKNPTAFYLCASSNDPPDATNEKLFFGSGTQLSVL.

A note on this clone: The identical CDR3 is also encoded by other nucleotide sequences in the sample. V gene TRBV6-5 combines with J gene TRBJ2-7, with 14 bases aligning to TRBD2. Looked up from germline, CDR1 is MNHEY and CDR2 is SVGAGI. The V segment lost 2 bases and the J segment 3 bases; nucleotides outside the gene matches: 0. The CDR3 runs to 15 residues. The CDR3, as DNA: TGTGCCAGCAGTTACGGGACTAGCGGGAGCTACGAGCAGTACTTC. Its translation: CASSYGTSGSYEQYF.

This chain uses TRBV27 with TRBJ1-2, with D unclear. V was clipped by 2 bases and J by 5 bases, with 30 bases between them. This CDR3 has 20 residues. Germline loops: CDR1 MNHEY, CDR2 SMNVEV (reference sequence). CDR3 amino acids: CASSLVATPSSQRLIYGYTF. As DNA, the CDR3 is TGTGCCAGCAGTTTAGTCGCAACGCCCTCATCGCAGAGGCTAATTTATGGCTACACCTTC.

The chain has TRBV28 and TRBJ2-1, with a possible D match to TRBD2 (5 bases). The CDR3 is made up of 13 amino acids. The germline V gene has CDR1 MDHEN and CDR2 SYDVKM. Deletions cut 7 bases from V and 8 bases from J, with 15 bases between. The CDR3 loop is CASKDFQWDEQFF. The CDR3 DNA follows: TGTGCCAGCAAGGACTTCCAGTGGGATGAGCAGTTCTTC.

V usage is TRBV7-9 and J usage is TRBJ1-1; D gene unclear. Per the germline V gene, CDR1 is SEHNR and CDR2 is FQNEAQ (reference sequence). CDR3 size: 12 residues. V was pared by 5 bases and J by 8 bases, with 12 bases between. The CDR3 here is CASSQTGFEAFF. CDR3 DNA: TGTGCCAGCAGCCAGACCGGGTTCGAAGCTTTCTTT.

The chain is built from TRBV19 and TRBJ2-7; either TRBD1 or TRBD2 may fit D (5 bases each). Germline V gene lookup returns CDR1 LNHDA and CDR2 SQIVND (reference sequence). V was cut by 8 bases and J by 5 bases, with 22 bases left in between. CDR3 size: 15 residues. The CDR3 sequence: CASRGVVASDHEQYF. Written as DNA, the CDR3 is TGTGCCAGTCGAGGGGTGGTGGCAAGCGACCACGAGCAGTACTTC.

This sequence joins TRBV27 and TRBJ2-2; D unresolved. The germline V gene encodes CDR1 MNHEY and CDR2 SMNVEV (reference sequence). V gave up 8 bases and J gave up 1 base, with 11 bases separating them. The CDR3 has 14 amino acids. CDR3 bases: TGTGCCAGCGCCAACGGCCTGAACACCGGGGAGCTGTTTTTT. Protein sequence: CASANGLNTGELFF.

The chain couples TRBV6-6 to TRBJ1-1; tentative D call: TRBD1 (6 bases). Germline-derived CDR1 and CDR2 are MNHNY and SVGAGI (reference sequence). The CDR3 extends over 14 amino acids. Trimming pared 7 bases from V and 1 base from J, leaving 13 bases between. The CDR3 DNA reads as TGTGCCAGCAACCGACAGGCGACGAACACTGAAGCTTTCTTT. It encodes CASNRQATNTEAFF.

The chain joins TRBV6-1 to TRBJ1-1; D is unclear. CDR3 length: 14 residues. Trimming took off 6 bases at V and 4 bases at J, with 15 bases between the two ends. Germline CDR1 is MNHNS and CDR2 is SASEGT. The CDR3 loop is CASSAGELGTEAFF. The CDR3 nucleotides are TGTGCCAGCAGCGCCGGAGAGTTAGGCACTGAAGCTTTCTTT.

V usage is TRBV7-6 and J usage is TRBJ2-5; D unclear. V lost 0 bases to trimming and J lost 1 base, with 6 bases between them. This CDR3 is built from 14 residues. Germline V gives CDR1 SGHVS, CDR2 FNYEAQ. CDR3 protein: CASSLALGQETQYF. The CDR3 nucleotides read TGTGCCAGCAGCTTAGCCCTCGGCCAAGAGACCCAGTACTTC.

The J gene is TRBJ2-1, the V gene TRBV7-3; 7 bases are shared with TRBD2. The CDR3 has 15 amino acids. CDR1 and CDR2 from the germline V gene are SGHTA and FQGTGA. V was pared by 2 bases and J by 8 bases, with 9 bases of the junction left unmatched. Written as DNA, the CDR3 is TGTGCCAGCAGCTTACTAGGACTAGTTATTGATGAGCAGTTCTTC. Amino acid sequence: CASSLLGLVIDEQFF.

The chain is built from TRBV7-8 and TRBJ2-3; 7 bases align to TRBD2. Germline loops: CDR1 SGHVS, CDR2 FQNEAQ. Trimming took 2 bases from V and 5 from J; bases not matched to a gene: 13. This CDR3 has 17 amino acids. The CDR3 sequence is CASSLFGGRAGVDTQYF. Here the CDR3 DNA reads TGTGCCAGCAGCTTATTTGGCGGGAGAGCTGGTGTAGATACGCAGTATTTT.

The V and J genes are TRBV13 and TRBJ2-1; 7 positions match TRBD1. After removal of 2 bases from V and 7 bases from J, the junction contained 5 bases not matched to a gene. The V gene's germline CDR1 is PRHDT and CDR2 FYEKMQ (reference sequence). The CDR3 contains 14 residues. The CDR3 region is CASSLFYRGNEQFF. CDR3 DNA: TGTGCCAGCAGCTTATTCTACAGGGGTAATGAGCAGTTCTTC.

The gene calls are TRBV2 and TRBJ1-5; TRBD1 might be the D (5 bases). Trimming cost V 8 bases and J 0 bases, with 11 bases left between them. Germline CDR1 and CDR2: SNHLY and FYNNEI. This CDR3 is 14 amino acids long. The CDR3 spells CASRGYFSNQPQHF. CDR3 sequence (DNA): TGTGCCAGCCGGGGCTACTTTAGCAATCAGCCCCAGCATTTT.

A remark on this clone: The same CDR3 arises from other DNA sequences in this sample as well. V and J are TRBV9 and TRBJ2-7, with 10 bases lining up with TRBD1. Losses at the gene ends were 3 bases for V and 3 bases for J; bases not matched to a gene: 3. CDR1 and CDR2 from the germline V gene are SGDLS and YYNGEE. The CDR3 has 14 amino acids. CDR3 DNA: TGTGCCAGCAGCGCCGGACAGGGGGACTACGAGCAGTACTTC. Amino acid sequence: CASSAGQGDYEQYF.

The CDR3 region has the DNA TGTGCCAGCAGCTCCCCGGGGGACCCTACGCAGTATTTT. Residues: CASSSPGDPTQYF. The V gene is TRBV5-6, the J gene TRBJ2-3; weak D call: TRBD2 (6 bases). CDR1 and CDR2 from the germline V gene are SGHDT and YYEEEE. The CDR3 consists of 13 residues. The V end lost 3 bases, the J end lost 8 bases, and 13 bases lay between the germline ends.

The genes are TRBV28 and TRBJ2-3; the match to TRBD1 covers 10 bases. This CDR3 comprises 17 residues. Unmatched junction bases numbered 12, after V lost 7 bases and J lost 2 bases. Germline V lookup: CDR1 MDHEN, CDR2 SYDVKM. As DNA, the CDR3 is TGTGCCAGCACACATACTCCGGGACAGGGGTTCACAGATACGCAGTATTTT. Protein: CASTHTPGQGFTDTQYF. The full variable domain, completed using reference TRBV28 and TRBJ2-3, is DVKVTQSSRYLVKRTGEKVFLECVQDMDHENMFWYRQDPGLGLRLIYFSYDVKMKEKGDIPEGYSVSREKKERFSLILESASTNQTSMYLCASTHTPGQGFTDTQYFGPGTRLTVL.

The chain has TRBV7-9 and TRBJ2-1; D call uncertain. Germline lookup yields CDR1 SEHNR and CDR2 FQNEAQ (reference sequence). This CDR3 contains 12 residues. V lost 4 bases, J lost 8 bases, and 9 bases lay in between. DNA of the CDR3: TGTGCCAGCAGCTCAGAGATGTATGAGCAGTTCTTC. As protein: CASSSEMYEQFF.

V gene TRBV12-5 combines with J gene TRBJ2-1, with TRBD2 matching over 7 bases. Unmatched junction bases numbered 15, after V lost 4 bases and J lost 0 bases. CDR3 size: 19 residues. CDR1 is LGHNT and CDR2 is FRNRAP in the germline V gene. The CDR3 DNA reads TGTGCTAGTGGTTCTCCGGGGCAACGGACTAGTTACTCCTACAATGAGCAGTTCTTC. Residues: CASGSPGQRTSYSYNEQFF. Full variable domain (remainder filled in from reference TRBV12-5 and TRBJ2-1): DARVTQTPRHKVTEMGQEVTMRCQPILGHNTVFWYRQTMMQGLELLAYFRNRAPLDDSGMPKDRFSAEMPDATLATLKIQPSEPRDSAVYFCASGSPGQRTSYSYNEQFFGPGTRLTVL.

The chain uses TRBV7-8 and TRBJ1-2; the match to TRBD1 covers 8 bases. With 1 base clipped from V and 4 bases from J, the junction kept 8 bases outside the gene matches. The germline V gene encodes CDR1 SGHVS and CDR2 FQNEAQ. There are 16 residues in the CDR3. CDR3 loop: CASSLGPAGGSYGYTF. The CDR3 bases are TGTGCCAGCAGCTTAGGTCCCGCAGGGGGCAGCTATGGCTACACCTTC.

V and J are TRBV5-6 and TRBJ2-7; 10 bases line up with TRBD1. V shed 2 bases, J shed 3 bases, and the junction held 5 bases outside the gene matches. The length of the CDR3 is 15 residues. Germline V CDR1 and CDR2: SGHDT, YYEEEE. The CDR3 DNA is TGTGCCAGCAGCTTTCTGACAGGGGGCGGCTACGAGCAGTACTTC. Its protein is CASSFLTGGGYEQYF.

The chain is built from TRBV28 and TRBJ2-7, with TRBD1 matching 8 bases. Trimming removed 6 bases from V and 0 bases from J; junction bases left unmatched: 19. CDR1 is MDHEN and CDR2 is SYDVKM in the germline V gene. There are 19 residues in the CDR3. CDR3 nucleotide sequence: TGTGCCAGCAGCTCAGGGGACAGGCCAAACTCCCATTTCTCCTACGAGCAGTACTTC. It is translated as CASSSGDRPNSHFSYEQYF.

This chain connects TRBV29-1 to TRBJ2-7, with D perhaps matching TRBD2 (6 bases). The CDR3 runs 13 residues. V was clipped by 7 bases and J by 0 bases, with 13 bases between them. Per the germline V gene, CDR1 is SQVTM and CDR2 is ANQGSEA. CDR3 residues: CSALGGASYEQYF. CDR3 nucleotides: TGCAGCGCCTTGGGGGGAGCCTCCTACGAGCAGTACTTC.

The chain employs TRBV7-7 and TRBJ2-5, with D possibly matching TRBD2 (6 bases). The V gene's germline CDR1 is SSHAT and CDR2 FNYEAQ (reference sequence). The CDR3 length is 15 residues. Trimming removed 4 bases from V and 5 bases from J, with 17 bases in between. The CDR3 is CASSSAPEGDETQYF. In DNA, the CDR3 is TGTGCCAGCAGCTCCGCCCCGGAGGGTGATGAGACCCAGTACTTC.

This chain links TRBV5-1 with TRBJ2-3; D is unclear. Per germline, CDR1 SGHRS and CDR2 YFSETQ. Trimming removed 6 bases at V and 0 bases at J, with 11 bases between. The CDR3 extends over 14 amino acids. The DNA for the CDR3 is TGCGCCAGCAAGGCGTTTTCTAGCACAGATACGCAGTATTTT. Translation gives CASKAFSSTDTQYF. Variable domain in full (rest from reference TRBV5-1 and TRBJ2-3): KAGVTQTPRYLIKTRGQQVTLSCSPISGHRSVSWYQQTPGQGLQFLFEYFSETQRNKGNFPGRFSGRQFSNSRSEMNVSTLELGDSALYLCASKAFSSTDTQYFGPGTRLTVL.